This T cell receptor (beta chain) was documented in a study of cytomegalovirus exposure and HLA in healthy donors. 60 Vbeta and 13 Jbeta primers were used in PCR. Assay used: immunoSEQ multiplex PCR; TCRdb lists only in-frame clones, some missing. The data show about 100,000 clones, with over 9.5% seen just once and approximately 6% held by the top ten. Per germline, CDR1 SGHDN and CDR2 FVKESK. The CDR3 loop spans 12 amino acids. V shed 2 bases and J shed 5 bases, with 6 bases lying between them. Sequenced: PBMCs. This TCR came from a man aged 35 to 55 in good health and CMV-seropositive. J is TRBJ2-5 and V is TRBV14; the D is unclear. CDR3 bases: TGTGCCAGCAGCCAAATCAGGGAGACCCAGTACTTC. It encodes CASSQIRETQYF.